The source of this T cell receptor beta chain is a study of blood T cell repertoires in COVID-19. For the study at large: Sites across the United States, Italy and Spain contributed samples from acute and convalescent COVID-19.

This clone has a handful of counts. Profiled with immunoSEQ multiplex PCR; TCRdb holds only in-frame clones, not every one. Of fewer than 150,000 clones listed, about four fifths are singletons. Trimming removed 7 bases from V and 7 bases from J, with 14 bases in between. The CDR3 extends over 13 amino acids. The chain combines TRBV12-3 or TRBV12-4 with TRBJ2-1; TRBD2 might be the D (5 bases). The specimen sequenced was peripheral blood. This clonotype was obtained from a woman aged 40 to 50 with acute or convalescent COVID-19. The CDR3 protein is CASTPRRGNEQFF. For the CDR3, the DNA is TGTGCCAGCACCCCGCGCCGGGGAAATGAGCAGTTCTTC.